Ten or more counts support the clone carrying this TCR beta chain. Its antigen is currently unknown. Per the germline V gene, CDR1 is MNHNS and CDR2 is SASEGT. Trimming took 3 bases from V and 15 from J, leaving 11 bases between them. This CDR3 has 11 amino acids. MiXCR, applied by TCRdb to the 5' RACE reads, yields one record per CDR3 protein. This sample has over 2,000 distinct CDR3 sequences; approximately 22% occur once, and the top ten carry 24%. This record belongs to a study of spatial heterogeneity in lung cancer. General observations from the study: The number of expanded tumor alpha and beta chains correlated with mutation number.

Time point here: sample taken at primary tumor resection. No cells were sorted before sequencing. The whole RNA sequenced was extracted from tumor, nontumor lung or frozen PBMC. The genes are TRBV6-1 and TRBJ1-4, with unresolved D. This sequence was found in a male donor with early-stage non-small cell lung cancer. Here the sequenced sample was lung tumor tissue, taken at surgery. For the CDR3, the DNA is TGTGCCAGCAGTGAGTTGGGGAAGATGTTTTTT. As protein: CASSELGKMFF.